Only a few counts were recorded for the clone carrying this T cell receptor beta chain. This sample stems from a study of blood T cells in healthy people across ages. Study at large: Through template switching, about one barcoded beta molecule was captured per two T cells, as measured in model experiments.

The CDR3 consists of 16 residues. Combining a sample-barcoded 5' primer with a J-beta primer mix, a second PCR ran for roughly 6 to 12 cycles. A 12-random-nucleotide template-switch adaptor tagged each cDNA molecule. CDR3-containing paired-end reads numbered at least 2.5 million in each sample. Each CDR3 protein is one row after TCRdb ran MiXCR on the 5' RACE reads. The data hold about 670,000 distinct CDR3 sequences, with over 40% observed a single time. Sample: blood. The V gene is TRBV21-1, the J gene TRBJ2-2; the table calls TRBD1, which could not be checked here. TRBV21-1 is annotated as a pseudogene. The TCR was taken from a woman older than 75 in good health. As DNA, the CDR3 is TGTGCCAGCAGCAAAGCCCCGGGGATTCACACCGGGGAGCTGTTTTTT. It specifies CASSKAPGIHTGELFF.